Listed below are T cell receptor beta chains from one sample, sequenced in a study of T cell responses to AZD1222 COVID-19 vaccine. Sequencing used immunoSEQ multiplex PCR; TCRdb keeps in-frame clones, though not all of them. The table shows 140,000 or so clones, with roughly 86% occurring only once. The sample here was peripheral blood, taken 28 days after the second dose of the MenACWY control vaccine. The receptors come from an adult who received the MenACWY meningococcal vaccine as a control. Each CDR3 is given with its conserved first and last residue. The D gene is left open where the match is weak. Not all rows give a size; the values are once, few, many and, for expanded clones, a class.

j_gene | d_gene | v_gene | abundance | CDR3aa | CDR3nt
TRBJ1-3 | - | TRBV7-2 | - | CASSLKGGGNTIYF | TGTGCCAGCAGCTTGAAAGGGGGTGGAAACACCATATATTTT
TRBJ2-1 | TRBD2 | TRBV19 | - | CASSRSSGDNEQFF | TGTGCCAGTAGTAGAAGTAGCGGGGACAATGAGCAGTTCTTC
TRBJ2-1 | TRBD1 | TRBV19 | - | CASSINRGDNEQFF | TGTGCCAGTAGTATAAACAGGGGGGACAATGAGCAGTTCTTC
TRBJ2-2 | - | TRBV30 | many | CAWTPGGPGELFF | TGTGCCTGGACTCCTGGAGGGCCGGGGGAGCTGTTTTTT
TRBJ1-5 | - | TRBV27 | - | CASSLYVPGRGHQPQHF | TGTGCCAGCAGTTTATATGTCCCGGGCCGGGGCCATCAGCCCCAGCATTTT
TRBJ2-7 | - | TRBV6-1 | - | CASSETGISNF | TGTGCCAGCAGTGAAACAGGGATTTCGAACTTC
TRBJ2-1 | TRBD1 | TRBV6-5 | - | CASSSVPGQGGDEQFF | TGTGCCAGCAGTTCCGTGCCGGGACAGGGCGGCGATGAGCAGTTCTTC
TRBJ2-7 | - | TRBV27 | - | CASSPQVVYEQYF | TGTGCCAGCAGCCCACAAGTGGTCTACGAGCAGTACTTC
TRBJ1-5 | TRBD1 | TRBV5-5 | - | CASSYANRGTLSNQPQHF | TGTGCCAGCAGCTACGCCAACAGGGGGACCCTTAGCAATCAGCCCCAGCATTTT
TRBJ1-1 | - | TRBV24-1 | - | CATSDASTTNTEAFF | TGTGCCACCAGTGACGCCTCGACCACGAACACTGAAGCTTTCTTT
TRBJ2-7 | - | TRBV5-5 | few | CASSPRGRPTYEQYF | TGTGCCAGCAGCCCCCGGGGCAGGCCCACCTACGAGCAGTACTTC
TRBJ1-5 | - | TRBV19 | - | CASTPWRGGSQPQHF | TGTGCCAGTACTCCCTGGAGGGGGGGGAGCCAGCCCCAGCATTTT
TRBJ2-2 | - | TRBV7-6 | once | CASSLVRDANTGELFF | TGTGCCAGCAGCTTAGTTCGGGATGCGAACACCGGGGAGCTGTTTTTT
TRBJ2-1 | TRBD2 | TRBV6-4 | few | CASSDLAGGEGNEQFF | TGTGCCAGCAGTGACCTAGCGGGAGGAGAGGGCAATGAGCAGTTCTTC
TRBJ2-3 | - | TRBV3-1/TRBV3-2 | - | CASSQGVATQYF | TGTGCCAGCAGCCAAGGGGTGGCTACGCAGTATTTT
TRBJ1-2 | - | TRBV18 | - | CASSNLDRHYGYTF | TGTGCCAGCTCAAACCTAGACAGGCACTATGGCTACACCTTC
TRBJ1-1 | - | TRBV3-1/TRBV3-2 | - | CASRGRYEAFF | TGTGCCAGCAGGGGGAGGTATGAAGCTTTCTTT
TRBJ2-1 | TRBD2 | TRBV27 | - | CASIFSGRSLNEQFF | TGTGCCAGCATCTTTAGCGGGAGATCGCTCAATGAGCAGTTCTTC
TRBJ1-2 | - | TRBV6-1 | - | CASSEPGMSAGYTF | TGTGCCAGCAGTGAACCTGGGATGAGTGCCGGCTACACCTTC
TRBJ1-1 | TRBD1 | TRBV7-8 | - | CASRRTGNTEAFF | TGTGCCAGCAGACGGACAGGGAACACTGAAGCTTTCTTT
TRBJ1-1 | - | TRBV18 | - | CASSPPGSGNTEAFF | TGTGCCAGCTCACCCCCAGGTTCTGGGAACACTGAAGCTTTCTTT
TRBJ2-5 | - | TRBV2 | once | CASRRGAQETQYF | TGTGCCAGCAGGAGGGGGGCTCAAGAGACCCAGTACTTC
TRBJ2-5 | - | TRBV7-3 | - | CASSRSYQETQYF | TGTGCCAGCAGCCGATCGTACCAAGAGACCCAGTACTTC
TRBJ2-2 | - | TRBV9 | - | CASSVAPTANTGELFF | TGTGCCAGCAGCGTAGCGCCGACCGCGAACACCGGGGAGCTGTTTTTT
TRBJ1-5 | - | TRBV5-1 | few | CASSPGIGEGYSNQPQHF | TGCGCCAGCAGCCCCGGGATAGGGGAGGGGTATAGCAATCAGCCCCAGCATTTT
TRBJ1-1 | TRBD1 | TRBV6-5 | - | CASTRTGGNTEAFF | TGTGCCAGCACCAGGACAGGGGGGAACACTGAAGCTTTCTTT
TRBJ2-1 | - | TRBV7-7 | - | CASSSRQVPYNEQFF | TGTGCTAGCAGCTCAAGACAGGTCCCCTACAATGAGCAGTTCTTC
TRBJ1-3 | - | TRBV5-5 | - | CASSADTRNTIYF | TGTGCCAGCAGCGCCGACACGAGAAACACCATATATTTT
TRBJ1-5 | - | TRBV6-2/TRBV6-3 | - | CASSYSLVGATQHF | TGTGCCAGCAGTTACTCCCTAGTCGGCGCAACCCAGCATTTT
TRBJ2-1 | - | TRBV4-3 | - | CASSQGPADEQFF | TGCGCCAGCAGCCAAGGGCCCGCGGATGAGCAGTTCTTC
TRBJ1-1 | - | TRBV6-5 | once | CATGGRTGSTEAFF | TGTGCCACCGGTGGGCGAACAGGAAGCACTGAAGCTTTCTTT
TRBJ1-1 | - | TRBV6-6 | - | CATLGGQRWDTEAFF | TGTGCCACCCTTGGGGGTCAGCGATGGGACACTGAAGCTTTCTTT
TRBJ2-1 | - | TRBV27 | - | CASSWGGEQFF | TGTGCCAGCAGTTGGGGCGGTGAGCAGTTCTTC
TRBJ1-1 | - | TRBV7-9 | - | CASHRRRENTEAFF | TGTGCCAGCCACAGGCGGCGAGAGAACACTGAAGCTTTCTTT
TRBJ2-4 | - | TRBV7-9 | - | CASSLGLAAAKNIQYF | TGTGCCAGCAGCTTAGGGTTAGCGGCAGCCAAAAACATTCAGTACTTC
TRBJ2-3 | - | TRBV4-3 | - | CASSQVGQGTDTQYF | TGCGCCAGCAGCCAAGTGGGCCAGGGCACAGATACGCAGTATTTT
TRBJ1-6 | - | TRBV5-6 | - | CASSFRGNSPLHF | TGTGCCAGCAGCTTCCGGGGGAATTCACCCCTCCACTTT
TRBJ1-4 | - | TRBV7-9 | - | CASSLDEGKLFF | TGTGCCAGCAGCTTAGACGAGGGAAAACTGTTTTTT
TRBJ2-7 | - | TRBV6-2/TRBV6-3 | - | CASSRPQRTATEQYF | TGTGCCAGCAGCAGGCCGCAGCGGACAGCTACCGAGCAGTACTTC
TRBJ2-3 | TRBD2 | TRBV2 | few | CASSGALSGRADTQYF | TGTGCCAGCAGCGGAGCCCTCAGCGGGAGGGCTGATACGCAGTATTTT
TRBJ1-2 | - | TRBV29-1 | - | CSVGDGYGYTF | TGCAGCGTTGGGGACGGCTATGGCTACACCTTC
TRBJ1-5 | TRBD1 | TRBV27 | - | CASSLFGTGGNQPQHF | TGTGCCAGCAGTTTATTCGGGACAGGGGGCAATCAGCCCCAGCATTTT
TRBJ1-1 | - | TRBV5-6 | - | CASSPTTGGNTEAFF | TGTGCCAGCAGCCCAACAACGGGGGGAAACACTGAAGCTTTCTTT
TRBJ1-4 | - | TRBV27 | - | CASSRGYWTNEKLFF | TGTGCCAGCAGTCGGGGGTACTGGACTAATGAAAAACTGTTTTTT
TRBJ1-2 | - | TRBV27 | - | CASSLSPAAYGYTF | TGTGCCAGCAGTTTATCGCCGGCAGCCTATGGCTACACCTTC
TRBJ1-2 | - | TRBV18 | - | CASSPPTVRNYGYTF | TGTGCCAGCTCACCACCGACAGTCCGTAACTATGGCTACACCTTC
TRBJ2-7 | TRBD2 | TRBV7-2 | - | CASSLGSGGTYEQYF | TGTGCCAGCAGCTTAGGGAGCGGGGGGACCTACGAGCAGTACTTC
TRBJ1-6 | - | TRBV9 | - | CASSYSPLHF | TGTGCCAGCAGCTATTCACCCCTCCACTTT
TRBJ1-2 | TRBD1 | TRBV2 | - | CASSVRRDSYGYTF | TGTGCCAGCAGTGTTCGCCGGGACAGCTATGGCTACACCTTC
TRBJ1-4 | - | TRBV5-6 | - | CASSLWRTEKLFF | TGTGCCAGCAGCTTGTGGAGAACAGAAAAACTGTTTTTT
TRBJ1-6 | - | TRBV15 | - | CATSRTYNSPLHF | TGTGCCACCAGCAGGACATATAATTCACCCCTCCACTTT
TRBJ1-1 | TRBD1 | TRBV25-1 | - | CASSGVPGQANTEAFF | TGTGCCAGCAGTGGGGTCCCGGGACAGGCGAACACTGAAGCTTTCTTT
TRBJ2-7 | TRBD2 | TRBV4-3 | - | CASSHGLAGVPYEQYF | TGCGCCAGCAGCCATGGACTAGCGGGAGTCCCCTACGAGCAGTACTTC
TRBJ2-3 | - | TRBV24-1 | - | CATSDLPRARTDTQYF | TGTGCCACCAGTGATTTGCCTAGGGCTCGGACAGATACGCAGTATTTT
TRBJ2-7 | TRBD1 | TRBV18 | - | CASSPTGQGPREQYF | TGTGCCAGCTCTCCGACGGGACAGGGACCCCGCGAGCAGTACTTC
TRBJ1-2 | - | TRBV7-8 | - | CASSRPWGTANYGYTF | TGTGCCAGCAGCCGACCTTGGGGAACAGCTAACTATGGCTACACCTTC
TRBJ1-1 | TRBD1 | TRBV13 | once | CASSPRRGLDTEAFF | TGTGCCAGCAGCCCGCGCAGGGGGCTGGACACTGAAGCTTTCTTT
TRBJ1-4 | - | TRBV9 | - | CASSVAGAGQLFF | TGTGCCAGCAGCGTAGCGGGGGCGGGACAACTGTTTTTT